Listed here is a single T cell receptor (beta chain). Its antigen is currently unknown. This may arise from a read error, as a much more abundant clone is one base away. The sample is drawn from a study of CD8 T cells in ankylosing spondylitis. Study conclusions and caveats: One TCR beta motif, made up of seven to nine highly homologous variants, appeared characteristic of ankylosing spondylitis blood. Disease-linked clones displayed a CD8+ phenotype and appeared relatively rarely in peripheral blood. In synovial fluid and blood from reactive arthritis, some motif variants were previously reported.

Preparation of TCR beta libraries was done by quantitative 5'-RACE with molecular barcodes. TCRdb reprocessed the 5' RACE reads via MiXCR and lists one record per CDR3 protein. Of a few hundred thousand distinct CDR3 sequences in the sample, around 20% were seen once. This CDR3 contains 15 residues. CDR1 MNHEY and CDR2 SMNVEV come from the germline V gene (reference sequence). The sequenced material came from blood, either unsorted or a sorted T cell fraction (not recorded which). This clonotype was sampled from a male donor with ankylosing spondylitis or in good health (not recorded which). The J gene is TRBJ2-3, the V gene TRBV27; 7 bases line up with TRBD2. The CDR3 reads CASSLWSGGADMQYF. The CDR3 DNA reads as TGTGCCAGCAGTTTATGGTCGGGGGGAGCAGATATGCAGTATTTT.